Below are 28 T cell receptor beta chains sequenced from a single sample in a study of blood T cell repertoires in COVID-19. Profiled with immunoSEQ multiplex PCR; TCRdb holds only in-frame clones, not every one. The sample holds 90,000 to 150,000 clones, 79% seen once. Specimen: peripheral blood. All receptors come from a woman aged 80 or over with acute or convalescent COVID-19.

CDR3 loop: CAISDLAGGPDEQFF. DNA for the CDR3: TGTGCCATCAGTGACCTAGCGGGAGGGCCTGATGAGCAGTTCTTC. This chain links TRBV10-3 with TRBJ2-1; the match to TRBD2 covers 12 bases. Germline loops: CDR1 ENHRY, CDR2 SYGVKD. J lost 8 bases, V lost 3 bases, and 5 bases had no gene match. The CDR3 loop spans 15 amino acids.

In this sample, this clone turned up once. CDR3: CASSRETAFSDTQYF. The DNA for the CDR3 is TGTGCCAGCAGTCGCGAGACAGCCTTTTCAGATACGCAGTATTTT. The V and J genes are TRBV7-3 and TRBJ2-3; D possibly corresponds to TRBD1 (5 bases). CDR1 SGHTA and CDR2 FQGTGA come from the germline V gene. V was clipped by 6 bases and J by 4 bases, with 17 bases between them. The CDR3 covers 15 residues.

This chain connects TRBV19 to TRBJ1-2; possible D gene TRBD1, 6 bases. The V gene lost 10 bases and the J gene lost 7 bases, with 19 bases spanning the gap. Germline assignment: CDR1 LNHDA and CDR2 SQIVND (reference sequence). This CDR3 region has 13 residues. The CDR3 coding sequence is TGTGCCACTGGTCCCGTGGGGGCGCGTGGCTACACCTTC. Its protein product is CATGPVGARGYTF.

The chain uses TRBV5-1 and TRBJ1-6, with unresolved D. The germline V gene encodes CDR1 SGHRS and CDR2 YFSETQ. With 5 bases removed from V and 3 bases from J, the gap between germline ends came to 6 bases. This CDR3 has 13 amino acids. The chain's CDR3 is CASSADYNSPLHF. The CDR3 DNA reads TGCGCCAGCAGTGCGGACTATAATTCACCCCTCCACTTT.

This sequence joins TRBV14 and TRBJ1-1, with D possibly matching TRBD1 (5 bases). This CDR3 is 17 amino acids long. The V end lost 0 bases, the J end lost 1 base, and 15 bases lay between the germline ends. Germline assignment: CDR1 SGHDN and CDR2 FVKESK. CDR3 DNA: TGTGCCAGCAGCCAAGATCCCCGGCCAGGGAAGAACACTGAAGCTTTCTTT. As protein: CASSQDPRPGKNTEAFF.

V is TRBV19 and J is TRBJ2-6; TRBD1 matches at 10 bases. This CDR3 has 19 residues. J gave up 2 bases and V 7 bases, and 14 bases lay outside the gene matches. CDR1 is LNHDA, CDR2 SQIVND, per germline (reference sequence). The CDR3, as DNA: TGTGCCAGTAATATTCGGACAGGGGGAGGTGGTCCTGGGGCCAACGTCCTGACTTTC. Its protein is CASNIRTGGGGPGANVLTF.

This clone was seen a handful of times. The chain is built from TRBV27 and TRBJ2-2; the match to TRBD2 covers 9 bases. From germline, CDR1 is MNHEY and CDR2 SMNVEV (reference sequence). V lost 5 bases and J lost 5; bases outside the gene matches: 9. The CDR3 covers 16 residues. The CDR3 DNA is TGTGCCAGCAGTCCGCGGCGGGGGGGCCAAACCGGGGAGCTGTTTTTT. Residues: CASSPRRGGQTGELFF.

The V gene is TRBV5-1, the J gene TRBJ1-5; 7 positions match TRBD1. J lost 7 bases, V lost 5 bases, and 9 bases had no gene match. The CDR3 extends over 14 amino acids. CDR1 and CDR2 from the germline V gene are SGHRS and YFSETQ. The CDR3 loop reads CASSQEQGSQPQHF. DNA of the CDR3: TGCGCCAGCAGTCAAGAACAGGGGTCCCAGCCCCAGCATTTT.

The chain links TRBV6-6 to TRBJ1-1; 8 bases agree with TRBD1. This CDR3 has 15 residues. V shed 6 bases, J shed 1 base, and the junction held 7 bases outside the gene matches. CDR1 is MNHNY and CDR2 is SVGAGI in the germline V gene (reference sequence). The CDR3 nucleotides are TGTGCCAGCAGCGATAACAGGGGGGGGAACACTGAAGCTTTCTTT. This sequence encodes CASSDNRGGNTEAFF.

This rearrangement joins TRBV5-1 to TRBJ2-5, with a possible D match to TRBD2 (6 bases). From germline, CDR1 is SGHRS and CDR2 YFSETQ. V was shortened by 0 bases and J by 2 bases, with 14 bases between the two germline ends. The CDR3 totals 16 residues. CDR3 region: CASSLAGGSEQETQYF. The CDR3 DNA is TGCGCCAGCAGCTTGGCCGGGGGTTCGGAACAAGAGACCCAGTACTTC.

J is TRBJ2-3 and V is TRBV4-2; the match to TRBD2 covers 8 bases. After removal of 1 base from V and 0 bases from J, the junction contained 6 bases not matched to a gene. The CDR3 contains 17 residues. Germline assignment: CDR1 LGHNA and CDR2 YNFKEQ. CDR3 in amino acids: CASSQGPGTRSTDTQYF. CDR3 DNA sequence: TGTGCCAGCAGCCAAGGGCCCGGGACTAGAAGCACAGATACGCAGTATTTT.

The rearrangement joins TRBV2 to TRBJ1-1; D possibly corresponds to TRBD1 (5 bases). There are 13 residues in the CDR3. Trimming pared 6 bases from V and 1 base from J, leaving 9 bases between. Germline-derived CDR1 and CDR2 are SNHLY and FYNNEI. The CDR3 is CASRVTENTEAFF. In DNA, the CDR3 is TGTGCCAGCAGAGTGACAGAGAACACTGAAGCTTTCTTT.

In its sample, this clone was seen a few times. The chain couples TRBV5-8 to TRBJ1-2; 8 positions match TRBD1. The CDR3 consists of 15 residues. The germline V gene encodes CDR1 SGHTS and CDR2 YDEGEE. The ends lost 5 bases at V and 1 base at J; junction bases unmatched: 7. This chain's CDR3 is CASSLRDRSNYGYTF. CDR3 nucleotides: TGTGCCAGCAGTCTCAGGGACAGGAGTAACTATGGCTACACCTTC.

This clone was counted once. J is TRBJ1-6 and V is TRBV18; 9 nucleotides align to TRBD1. This CDR3 has 16 residues. Germline V gene sequence: CDR1 KGHSH, CDR2 LQKENI. Trimming at V came to 3 bases and at J to 7 bases, leaving 7 bases not matched to a gene. The CDR3 protein is CASSPRGQGRNSPLHF. The CDR3 DNA reads as TGTGCCAGCTCACCCCGAGGACAGGGGCGAAATTCACCCCTCCACTTT.

The chain uses TRBV2 and TRBJ2-2, with D unresolved. This CDR3 comprises 12 residues. V lost 3 bases, J lost 10 bases, and 9 bases lay in between. Germline-derived CDR1 and CDR2 are SNHLY and FYNNEI. CDR3 loop: CASSDQAAELFF. The CDR3 DNA is TGTGCCAGCAGTGACCAGGCCGCGGAGCTGTTTTTT.

The chain combines TRBV6-5 with TRBJ2-5; 10 nucleotides line up with TRBD2. Losses at the gene ends were 6 bases for V and 5 bases for J; bases not matched to a gene: 9. Germline CDR1 is MNHEY and CDR2 is SVGAGI. The CDR3 is made up of 15 amino acids. CDR3 sequence: CASRQPSGSWETQYF. DNA of the CDR3: TGTGCCAGCAGGCAACCTAGCGGGAGCTGGGAGACCCAGTACTTC.

This clone has more than one count but fewer than ten. V gene TRBV19 combines with J gene TRBJ1-4; unclear D gene. V lost 6 bases and J lost 6, with 17 bases in between. Germline values: CDR1 LNHDA, CDR2 SQIVND (reference sequence). The CDR3 runs 15 residues. In DNA, the CDR3 is TGTGCCAGTAGCCTTTTGACGGGTGGAGATGAAAAACTGTTTTTT. Translating it yields CASSLLTGGDEKLFF. The full variable domain, with the rest looked up from reference TRBV19 and TRBJ1-4, is DGGITQSPKYLFRKEGQNVTLSCEQNLNHDAMYWYRQDPGQGLRLIYYSQIVNDFQKGDIAEGYSVSREKKESFPLTVTSAQKNPTAFYLCASSLLTGGDEKLFFGSGTQLSVL.

The chain joins TRBV27 to TRBJ2-1, with 8 bases aligning to TRBD2. Trimming removed 4 bases from V and 7 bases from J; junction bases left unmatched: 9. Germline CDR1 MNHEY, CDR2 SMNVEV (reference sequence). The length of the CDR3 is 15 residues. The CDR3 sequence: CASSSSGGYPNEQFF. In nucleotides, the CDR3 is TGTGCCAGCAGTTCCAGCGGGGGCTATCCGAATGAGCAGTTCTTC.

This clone showed up just a few times. The J gene is TRBJ1-6, the V gene TRBV7-6, with 9 positions matching TRBD1. V gave up 6 bases and J gave up 6 bases; unmatched junction bases: 12. CDR3 size: 17 residues. Germline V gives CDR1 SGHVS, CDR2 FNYEAQ. CDR3 residues: CASSQHYPGQGNSPLHF. The CDR3 bases are TGTGCCAGCAGTCAACACTACCCGGGACAGGGTAATTCACCCCTCCACTTT.

CDR3 sequence (DNA): TGTGCCAGCGGGCTAGCGGGAGGGACAATCTACGAGCAGTACTTC. Protein product: CASGLAGGTIYEQYF. The chain uses TRBV6-5 and TRBJ2-7, with 12 positions matching TRBD2. Germline lookup yields CDR1 MNHEY and CDR2 SVGAGI. The CDR3 runs to 15 residues. After removal of 8 bases from V and 3 bases from J, the junction contained 8 bases not matched to a gene.

The chain joins TRBV6-5 to TRBJ1-4; 8 bases line up with TRBD1. The CDR3 spans 15 residues. The junction had 6 bases not matched to a gene; V was cut back by 5 bases and J by 4 bases. Germline V CDR1 and CDR2: MNHEY, SVGAGI. CDR3 nucleotide sequence: TGTGCCAGCAGTATAACAGGGGGAAGTAATGAAAAACTGTTTTTT. It yields the protein CASSITGGSNEKLFF.

The chain has TRBV12-3 or TRBV12-4 and TRBJ1-3, with D possibly being TRBD1 (5 bases). The CDR3 extends over 13 amino acids. Trimming took off 4 bases at V and 5 bases at J, with 9 bases between the two ends. In DNA, the CDR3 is TGTGCCAGCAGTTCGTCAGGGCGAAACACCATATATTTT. Translated, it gives CASSSSGRNTIYF.

This chain joins TRBV19 and TRBJ2-5; tentatively, D is TRBD2 (6 bases). From germline, CDR1 is LNHDA and CDR2 SQIVND (reference sequence). The CDR3 length is 14 residues. V lost 3 bases to trimming and J lost 5 bases, with 13 bases between them. The CDR3 loop is CASSMSASEETQYF. CDR3 nucleotides: TGTGCCAGTAGTATGAGCGCTAGCGAGGAGACCCAGTACTTC.

This chain uses TRBV3-1 (or the pseudogene TRBV3-2) with TRBJ1-1; 8 bases are shared with TRBD1. V dropped 1 base and J dropped 3; count of bases not matched to a gene: 4. Germline-derived CDR1 and CDR2 are LGHDT and YNNKEL (reference sequence). The CDR3 is 15 amino acids. The CDR3: CASSQVQGGDTEAFF. In DNA, the CDR3 is TGTGCCAGCAGCCAAGTACAGGGGGGGGACACTGAAGCTTTCTTT.

CDR3 in DNA: TGTGCCACAAGGACAGGGGAGGACACTGAAGCTTTCTTT. Its translation: CATRTGEDTEAFF. J is TRBJ1-1 and V is TRBV12-3 or TRBV12-4; 9 nucleotides agree with TRBD1. V gave up 10 bases and J gave up 3 bases; unmatched junction bases: 6. This CDR3 is built from 13 residues.

This clone has a handful of counts. The CDR3 coding sequence is TGTGCCATCGAGACAGGGCAGAACACTGAAGCTTTCTTT. Translating it yields CAIETGQNTEAFF. This sequence joins TRBV28 and TRBJ1-1, with TRBD1 identical over 7 bases. With 10 bases clipped from V and 1 base from J, the junction kept 6 bases outside the gene matches. Germline CDR1 is MDHEN and CDR2 is SYDVKM. The length of the CDR3 is 13 residues.

The rearrangement links TRBV12-3 or TRBV12-4 to TRBJ1-1; D gene ambiguous. This CDR3 is built from 11 residues. Trimming removed 3 bases at V and 10 bases at J, with 9 bases between. CDR3 sequence (DNA): TGTGCCAGCAGTTTTAGCGTGATAGCTTTCTTT. Translated, it gives CASSFSVIAFF.

This clone showed up just once. The chain employs TRBV15 and TRBJ2-5; 11 bases line up with TRBD2. V was pared by 0 bases and J by 2 bases, with 14 bases of the junction left unmatched. This CDR3 has 20 residues. CDR1 and CDR2 (germline): LNHNV, YYDKDF (reference sequence). The CDR3 protein is CATSREYPTSGGTFQETQYF. The CDR3 coding sequence is TGTGCCACCAGCAGAGAGTACCCTACTAGCGGGGGAACCTTTCAAGAGACCCAGTACTTC. The complete variable domain, with remaining parts taken from reference TRBV15 and TRBJ2-5, reads DAMVIQNPRYQVTQFGKPVTLSCSQTLNHNVMYWYQQKSSQAPKLLFHYYDKDFNNEADTPDNFQSRRPNTSFCFLDIRSPGLGDTAMYLCATSREYPTSGGTFQETQYFGPGTRLLVL.